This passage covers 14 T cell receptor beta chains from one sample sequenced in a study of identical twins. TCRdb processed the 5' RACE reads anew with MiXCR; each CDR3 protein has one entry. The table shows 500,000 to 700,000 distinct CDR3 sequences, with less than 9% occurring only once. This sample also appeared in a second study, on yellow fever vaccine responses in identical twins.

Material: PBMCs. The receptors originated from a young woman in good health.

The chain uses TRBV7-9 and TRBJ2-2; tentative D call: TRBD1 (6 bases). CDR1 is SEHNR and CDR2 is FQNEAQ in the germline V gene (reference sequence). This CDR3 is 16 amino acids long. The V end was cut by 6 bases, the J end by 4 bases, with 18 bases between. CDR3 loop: CASRPTGQGLTGELFF. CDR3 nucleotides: TGTGCCAGCAGACCTACGGGGCAGGGGCTCACCGGGGAGCTGTTTTTT.

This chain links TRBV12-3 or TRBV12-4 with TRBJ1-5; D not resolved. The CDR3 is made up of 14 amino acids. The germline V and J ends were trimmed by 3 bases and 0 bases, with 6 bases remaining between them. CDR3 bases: TGTGCCAGCAGTTTTGACCGTAGCAATCAGCCCCAGCATTTT. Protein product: CASSFDRSNQPQHF.

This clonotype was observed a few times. The CDR3 loop reads CASSFVSTYEQYF. CDR3 nucleotides: TGTGCCAGCAGCTTTGTCAGTACCTACGAGCAGTACTTC. J is TRBJ2-7 and V is TRBV7-9; no clear D. The CDR3 covers 13 residues. V lost 3 bases and J lost 2, with 8 bases in between. Germline CDR1 and CDR2: SEHNR and FQNEAQ (reference sequence). Filled out from reference TRBV7-9 and TRBJ2-7, the complete variable domain reads DTGVSQNPRHKITKRGQNVTFRCDPISEHNRLYWYRQTLGQGPEFLTYFQNEAQLEKSRLLSDRFSAERPKGSFSTLEIQRTEQGDSAMYLCASSFVSTYEQYFGPGTRLTVT.

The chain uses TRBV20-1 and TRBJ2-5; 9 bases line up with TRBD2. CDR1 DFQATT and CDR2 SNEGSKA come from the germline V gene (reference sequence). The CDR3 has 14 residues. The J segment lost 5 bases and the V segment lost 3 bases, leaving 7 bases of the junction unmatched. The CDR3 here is CSASAGGRGETQYF. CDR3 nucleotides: TGCAGTGCTAGTGCGGGAGGGCGAGGGGAGACCCAGTACTTC.

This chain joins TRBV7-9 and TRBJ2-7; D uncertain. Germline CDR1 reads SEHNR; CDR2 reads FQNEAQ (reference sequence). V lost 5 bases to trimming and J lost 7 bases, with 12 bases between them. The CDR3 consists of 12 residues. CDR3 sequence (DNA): TGTGCCAGCAGCCGGGCCGTGGTTGAGCAGTACTTC. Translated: CASSRAVVEQYF.

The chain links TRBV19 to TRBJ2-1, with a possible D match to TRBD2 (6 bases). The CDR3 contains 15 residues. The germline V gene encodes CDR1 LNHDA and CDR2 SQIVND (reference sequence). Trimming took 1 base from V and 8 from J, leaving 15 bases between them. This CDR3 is CASSIVGGLGDEQFF. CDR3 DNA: TGTGCCAGTAGTATAGTGGGAGGCCTTGGGGATGAGCAGTTCTTC.

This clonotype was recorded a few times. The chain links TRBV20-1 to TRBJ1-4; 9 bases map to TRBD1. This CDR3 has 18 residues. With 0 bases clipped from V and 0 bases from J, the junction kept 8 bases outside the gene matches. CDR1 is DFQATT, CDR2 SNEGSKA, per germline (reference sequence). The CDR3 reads CSARDRRDRATTNEKLFF. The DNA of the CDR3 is TGCAGTGCTAGAGATCGTCGGGACAGGGCAACAACTAATGAAAAACTGTTTTTT.

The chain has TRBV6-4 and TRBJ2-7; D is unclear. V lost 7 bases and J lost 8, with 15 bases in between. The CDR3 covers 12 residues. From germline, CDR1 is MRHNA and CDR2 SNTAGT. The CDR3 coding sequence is TGTGCCAGCACACCCTACGACACCCAGCAGTACGTC. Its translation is CASTPYDTQQYV.

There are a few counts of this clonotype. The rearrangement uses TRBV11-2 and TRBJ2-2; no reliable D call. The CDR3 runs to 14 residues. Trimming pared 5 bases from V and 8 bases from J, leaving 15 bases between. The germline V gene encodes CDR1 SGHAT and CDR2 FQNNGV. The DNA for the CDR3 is TGTGCCAGCAGCCAATCGACCGTAGCTGGGGAGCTGTTTTTT. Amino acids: CASSQSTVAGELFF.

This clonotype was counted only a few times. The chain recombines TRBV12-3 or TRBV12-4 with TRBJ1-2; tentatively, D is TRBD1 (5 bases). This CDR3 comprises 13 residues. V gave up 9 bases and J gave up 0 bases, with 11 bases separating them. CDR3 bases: TGTGCCAGTAGGTTGGGGGCTAACTATGGCTACACCTTC. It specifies CASRLGANYGYTF.

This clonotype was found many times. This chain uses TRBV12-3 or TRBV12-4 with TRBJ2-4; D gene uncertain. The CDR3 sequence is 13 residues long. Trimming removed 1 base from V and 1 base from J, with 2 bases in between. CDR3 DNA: TGTGCCAGCAGTTTAGAGGCCAAAAACATTCAGTACTTC. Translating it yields CASSLEAKNIQYF.

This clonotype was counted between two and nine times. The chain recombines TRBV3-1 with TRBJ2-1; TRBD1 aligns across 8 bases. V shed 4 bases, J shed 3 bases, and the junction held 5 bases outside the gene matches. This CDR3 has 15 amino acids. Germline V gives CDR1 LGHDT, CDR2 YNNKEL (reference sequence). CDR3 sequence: CASSLQGASYNEQFF. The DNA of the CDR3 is TGTGCCAGCAGCCTCCAGGGGGCGAGCTACAATGAGCAGTTCTTC.

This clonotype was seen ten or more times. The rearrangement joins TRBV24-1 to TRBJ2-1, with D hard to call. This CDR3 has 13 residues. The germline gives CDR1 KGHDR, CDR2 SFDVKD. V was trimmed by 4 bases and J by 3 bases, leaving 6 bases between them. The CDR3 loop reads CATSEPNYNEQFF. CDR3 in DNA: TGTGCCACCAGTGAGCCGAACTACAATGAGCAGTTCTTC.

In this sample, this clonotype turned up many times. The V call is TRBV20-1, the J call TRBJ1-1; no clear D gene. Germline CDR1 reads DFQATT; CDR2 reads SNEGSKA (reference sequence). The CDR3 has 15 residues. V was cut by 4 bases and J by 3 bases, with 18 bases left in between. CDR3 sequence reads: CSAKLPTLGDTEAFF. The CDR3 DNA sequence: TGCAGTGCTAAGTTACCGACCCTTGGGGACACTGAAGCTTTCTTT.